This T cell receptor (beta chain) was sequenced during a study of radiotherapy plus CTLA-4 blockade in lung cancer. Study overall: Objective response rate was roughly 19%; disease control rate, under 35%. Overall study findings and caveats: Reported findings show early blood T cell clone dynamics, with interferon-beta, best predicted response. After radiotherapy and ipilimumab, tumor-derived clones expanded in peripheral blood.

Concerning this clone: No antigen is known for it.

TCRdb keeps only in-frame clones here, not all; method: immunoSEQ multiplex PCR. Counted here are roughly 120,000 clones, approximately 80% occurring once; the ten biggest clones make up 4.5% to 6.5%. J gave up 2 bases and V 6 bases, and 10 bases lay outside the gene matches. Per the germline V gene, CDR1 is MNHEY and CDR2 is SMNVEV (reference sequence). The CDR3 runs 15 residues. Those patients who had chemo-refractory metastatic non-small-cell lung cancer were given focal radiation along with CTLA-4 blockade through ipilimumab. The receptor was derived from a human donor with non-small cell lung cancer who had a partial response to radiotherapy plus ipilimumab. Sequences were derived from peripheral blood, sampled from a patient treated with radiotherapy plus ipilimumab. The chain uses TRBV27 and TRBJ2-7, with 7 positions matching TRBD1. CDR3 region: CASSEGATKTYEQYF. CDR3 sequence (DNA): TGTGCCAGCAGCGAGGGGGCAACCAAGACCTACGAGCAGTACTTC.